There are many counts of the clone carrying this TCR beta chain. Those patients with uncontrolled infection, other autoimmune disease, pregnancy or lactation were excluded. Isolation of PBMCs was performed on 8.5 to 10 ml fresh peripheral blood. RNA transcripts yielded amplified TCR beta CDR3 regions. The TCR CDR3 was amplified in a first-round RT-PCR using the HTBI primer set. One entry per CDR3 protein results from TCRdb running MiXCR on the multiplex PCR reads. Found here are a few hundred thousand distinct CDR3 sequences, 16% of them singletons; the top ten hold roughly 3.5%. V was pared by 3 bases and J by 0 bases, with 12 bases between. The CDR3 consists of 16 residues. Germline CDR1 reads LNHDA; CDR2 reads SQIVND (reference sequence). The data were obtained in a study of T cells in Graves' hyperthyroidism and ophthalmopathy.

The gene calls are TRBV19 and TRBJ2-1; D not certain. The receptor was derived from a woman in her thirties or forties with Graves' ophthalmopathy. The sample taken for sequencing was blood. The CDR3 here is CASSMAAPSSYNEQFF. The CDR3 nucleotides are TGTGCCAGTAGTATGGCGGCCCCTAGCTCCTACAATGAGCAGTTCTTC.